These 27 T cell receptor beta chains were sequenced from one sample in a study of early T cells in non-severe SARS-CoV-2 infection. TCRdb reprocessed the 5' RACE reads with MiXCR, giving one entry per CDR3 protein. The sample has tens of thousands of distinct CDR3 sequences, 4.5% to 5% seen once. Specimen: whole blood. Receptors were obtained from an adult who was a healthcare worker with PCR-confirmed SARS-CoV-2 infection or an uninfected control (not recorded which).

The sample holds many counts of this clonotype. This chain links TRBV6-5 with TRBJ2-3; the D gene could be TRBD1 or TRBD2 (7 bases each). Germline V lookup: CDR1 MNHEY, CDR2 SVGAGI. The germline V and J ends were trimmed by 6 bases and 3 bases, with 13 bases remaining between them. The CDR3 loop spans 14 amino acids. In nucleotides, the CDR3 is TGTGCCAGCAGAGCAGGGGGAGGGACAGATACGCAGTATTTT. As protein: CASRAGGGTDTQYF.

This clonotype came up a few times. As DNA, the CDR3 is TGCAGCGCTAAGGACAGTTTCTACGAGCAGTACTTC. This gives the protein CSAKDSFYEQYF. The chain recombines TRBV29-1 with TRBJ2-7, with D possibly matching TRBD1 (6 bases). This CDR3 is built from 12 residues. Deletions cut 7 bases from V and 3 bases from J, with 13 bases between. Germline V gene data show CDR1 as SQVTM and CDR2 as ANQGSEA.

This clonotype was seen at least ten times. This rearrangement joins TRBV7-2 to TRBJ2-7, with 8 bases identical to TRBD1. The trim removed 5 bases at V and 3 bases at J, leaving 9 bases unmatched. The CDR3 totals 15 residues. Germline CDR1 reads SGHTA; CDR2 reads FQGNSA. As DNA, the CDR3 is TGTGCCAGCAGCCTGAGACAGGGGACTTTCTACGAGCAGTACTTC. Translation gives CASSLRQGTFYEQYF.

This clonotype was observed many times. This rearrangement joins TRBV7-2 to TRBJ2-5; D may be TRBD1 or TRBD2 (5 bases each). V was shortened by 5 bases and J by 2 bases, with 15 bases between the two germline ends. The CDR3 sequence is 15 residues long. CDR1 and CDR2 (germline): SGHTA, FQGNSA. CDR3 bases: TGTGCCAGCAGCCCGGGGACCATTAGGCAAGAGACCCAGTACTTC. It translates to CASSPGTIRQETQYF.

This clonotype was detected ten times or more. The chain carries TRBV7-6 and TRBJ1-6; perhaps TRBD1 as D (6 bases). Germline V CDR1 and CDR2: SGHVS, FNYEAQ. CDR3 length equals 15 residues. V gave up 5 bases and J gave up 6 bases, with 14 bases separating them. The CDR3 DNA reads as TGTGCCAGCAGCCCGGGGGGCGCCCTTAATTCACCCCTCCACTTT. Residues: CASSPGGALNSPLHF.

This clonotype was counted a few times. The chain carries TRBV2 and TRBJ1-5, with D tentatively TRBD1 (6 bases). V lost 2 bases and J lost 6, with 11 bases in between. CDR3 size: 14 residues. Per the germline V gene, CDR1 is SNHLY and CDR2 is FYNNEI. The CDR3 sequence: CASSENRDSQPQHF. CDR3 bases: TGTGCCAGCAGTGAAAACAGGGATTCTCAGCCCCAGCATTTT.

The chain carries TRBV7-9 and TRBJ1-5; no firm D call. The V gene's germline CDR1 is SEHNR and CDR2 FQNEAQ (reference sequence). This CDR3 region has 13 residues. The V gene lost 5 bases and the J gene lost 2 bases, with 7 bases spanning the gap. CDR3 loop: CASSQRGNQPQHF. CDR3 DNA sequence: TGTGCCAGCAGCCAGCGGGGCAATCAGCCCCAGCATTTT. Variable domain in full (rest from reference TRBV7-9 and TRBJ1-5): DTGVSQNPRHKITKRGQNVTFRCDPISEHNRLYWYRQTLGQGPEFLTYFQNEAQLEKSRLLSDRFSAERPKGSFSTLEIQRTEQGDSAMYLCASSQRGNQPQHFGDGTRLSIL.

This clonotype was seen only a few times. V usage is TRBV27 and J usage is TRBJ1-1; the D gene is possibly TRBD1 (5 bases). The germline V and J ends were trimmed by 4 bases and 4 bases, with 13 bases remaining between them. Germline assignment: CDR1 MNHEY and CDR2 SMNVEV (reference sequence). There are 14 residues in the CDR3. The CDR3 loop reads CASSSRNGGTEAFF. The CDR3 DNA is TGTGCCAGCAGTTCTCGAAATGGGGGCACTGAAGCTTTCTTT.

This clonotype appeared many times. The genes are TRBV18 and TRBJ1-1; perhaps TRBD1 as D (6 bases). Germline V lookup: CDR1 KGHSH, CDR2 LQKENI. The CDR3 covers 14 residues. The V end was cut by 3 bases, the J end by 5 bases, with 13 bases between. DNA of the CDR3: TGTGCCAGCTCACCCTCGACAGGACGGACTGAAGCTTTCTTT. Protein sequence: CASSPSTGRTEAFF.

This clonotype was counted ten times or more. V and J are TRBV5-6 and TRBJ2-7; no clear D. This CDR3 comprises 14 residues. The V gene lost 1 base and the J gene lost 2 bases, with 10 bases spanning the gap. The germline CDR1 and CDR2 sequences are SGHDT and YYEEEE. DNA of the CDR3: TGTGCCAGCAGCTTGTTGATCTTTCCCTACGAGCAGTACTTC. This translates into CASSLLIFPYEQYF.

This clonotype has at least ten counts. The chain joins TRBV20-1 to TRBJ2-7; no clear D gene. The CDR3 loop spans 11 amino acids. Germline V gene sequence: CDR1 DFQATT, CDR2 SNEGSKA (reference sequence). The V end lost 6 bases, the J end lost 4 bases, and 10 bases lay between the germline ends. Written as DNA, the CDR3 is TGCAGTGCCATAAAACCTTACGAGCAGTACTTC. Amino acids: CSAIKPYEQYF.

This clonotype was counted many times. The CDR3 reads CASSLVRLNTIYF. The CDR3 DNA sequence: TGTGCCAGCTCACTCGTCAGACTAAACACCATATATTTT. The chain recombines TRBV18 with TRBJ1-3; D not resolved. Trimming took off 4 bases at V and 6 bases at J, with 10 bases between the two ends. The length of the CDR3 is 13 residues. Germline CDR1 KGHSH, CDR2 LQKENI.

There are many counts of this clonotype. The chain employs TRBV7-8 and TRBJ2-2; TRBD2 aligns across 12 bases. Germline V gene data show CDR1 as SGHVS and CDR2 as FQNEAQ. The CDR3 is 18 residues long. J gave up 3 bases and V 0 bases, and 5 bases lay outside the gene matches. The CDR3 nucleotides are TGTGCCAGCAGCTTAGCGCTCACTAGCGGGGGGCACACCGGGGAGCTGTTTTTT. Translated, it gives CASSLALTSGGHTGELFF.

This clonotype was detected ten times or more. The chain carries TRBV10-2 and TRBJ1-2; D is uncertain. This CDR3 contains 14 residues. V lost 4 bases, J lost 3 bases, and 12 bases lay in between. The germline V gene has CDR1 WSHSY and CDR2 SAAADI. The CDR3 sequence: CASSGLGQDYGYTF. DNA of the CDR3: TGCGCCAGCAGTGGTTTAGGGCAAGACTATGGCTACACCTTC.

This clonotype has at least ten counts. The chain's CDR3 is CASRGTGVGGYTF. The CDR3 coding sequence is TGTGCCAGCAGAGGGACAGGGGTGGGCGGCTACACCTTC. The chain is built from TRBV28 and TRBJ1-2; TRBD1 matches 10 bases. The CDR3 totals 13 residues. Germline CDR1 and CDR2: MDHEN and SYDVKM. J was trimmed by 8 bases and V by 6 bases; bases with no gene match: 6.

This clonotype occurred many times. V gene TRBV28 combines with J gene TRBJ2-6; D is perhaps TRBD2 (5 bases). V dropped 2 bases and J dropped 2 bases, with 7 bases sitting between them. The CDR3 consists of 15 residues. Germline CDR1 is MDHEN and CDR2 is SYDVKM. In DNA, the CDR3 is TGTGCCAGCAGTTTACTAGCCACTGGGGCCAACGTCCTGACTTTC. Protein sequence: CASSLLATGANVLTF. Based on the CDR3 plus reference TRBV28 and TRBJ2-6, the full variable domain is DVKVTQSSRYLVKRTGEKVFLECVQDMDHENMFWYRQDPGLGLRLIYFSYDVKMKEKGDIPEGYSVSREKKERFSLILESASTNQTSMYLCASSLLATGANVLTFGAGSRLTVL.

This clonotype occurred many times. The chain joins TRBV2 to TRBJ1-2, with D uncertain. Trimming removed 2 bases from V and 0 bases from J, with 13 bases in between. The CDR3 has 16 residues. The germline CDR1 and CDR2 sequences are SNHLY and FYNNEI. The CDR3 nucleotides read TGTGCCAGCAGTGAAACGGCCCGGCAGACTAACTATGGCTACACCTTC. Protein sequence: CASSETARQTNYGYTF.

This clonotype has a count of ten or more. The V gene is TRBV7-3, the J gene TRBJ1-2, with no clear D. The CDR3 is 14 amino acids. Trimming removed 2 bases at V and 4 bases at J, with 11 bases between. Germline V gene sequence: CDR1 SGHTA, CDR2 FQGTGA. The CDR3 region is CASSLGSASYGYTF. CDR3 DNA: TGTGCCAGCAGCTTAGGGTCGGCGTCCTATGGCTACACCTTC. The full variable domain, completed using reference TRBV7-3 and TRBJ1-2, is GAGVSQTPSNKVTEKGKYVELRCDPISGHTALYWYRQSLGQGPEFLIYFQGTGAADDSGLPNDRFFAVRPEGSVSTLKIQRTERGDSAVYLCASSLGSASYGYTFGSGTRLTVV.

This clonotype has at least ten counts. V and J are TRBV29-1 and TRBJ1-4; 9 bases align to TRBD1. This CDR3 region has 14 residues. The J segment lost 1 base and the V segment lost 7 bases, leaving 4 bases of the junction unmatched. CDR1 is SQVTM and CDR2 is ANQGSEA in the germline V gene. The DNA for the CDR3 is TGCAGCGCGACAGGGGGTGGAACTAATGAAAAACTGTTTTTT. It yields the protein CSATGGGTNEKLFF.

This clonotype was recorded at least ten times. The chain employs TRBV5-6 and TRBJ2-5; D is unclear. The CDR3 runs to 13 residues. Germline CDR1 SGHDT, CDR2 YYEEEE. With 2 bases removed from V and 1 base from J, the gap between germline ends came to 6 bases. The CDR3 here is CASSFSSQETQYF. In DNA form, the CDR3 reads TGTGCCAGCAGCTTTAGCAGCCAAGAGACCCAGTACTTC.

In its sample, this clonotype was seen many times. The V gene is TRBV12-2, the J gene TRBJ1-1. TRBV12-2 is designated a pseudogene. This CDR3 contains 19 residues. The DNA for the CDR3 is TGTGCAAGTCGCTTAGAGTTTCTCCATCACACAGAGATGAACACTGAAGCTTTCTTT. Translation: CASRLEFLHHTEMNTEAFF.

The chain joins TRBV7-8 to TRBJ1-4; D is possibly TRBD1 (6 bases). V was shortened by 4 bases and J by 7 bases, with 16 bases between the two germline ends. Germline V lookup: CDR1 SGHVS, CDR2 FQNEAQ. The CDR3 covers 15 residues. The CDR3 DNA reads as TGTGCCAGCAGCTCCTTAAGGGGGGGCGGTGAAAAACTGTTTTTT. It yields the protein CASSSLRGGGEKLFF. Full variable domain (outside the CDR3, taken from reference TRBV7-8 and TRBJ1-4): GAGVSQSPRYKVAKRGQDVALRCDPISGHVSLFWYQQALGQGPEFLTYFQNEAQLDKSGLPSDRFFAERPEGSVSTLKIQRTQQEDSAVYLCASSSLRGGGEKLFFGSGTQLSVL.

The rearrangement joins TRBV10-3 to TRBJ2-1; D is perhaps TRBD2 (5 bases). Germline values: CDR1 ENHRY, CDR2 SYGVKD. This CDR3 contains 13 residues. V was shortened by 8 bases and J by 0 bases, with 8 bases between the two germline ends. The CDR3 DNA reads TGTGCCATCGCCCGGGACTCCTACAATGAGCAGTTCTTC. It codes for CAIARDSYNEQFF.

This clonotype was counted at least ten times. The chain carries TRBV20-1 and TRBJ1-5, with 9 bases aligning to TRBD1. Trimming took 0 bases from V and 8 from J; bases not matched to a gene: 11. The CDR3 extends over 16 amino acids. Germline-derived CDR1 and CDR2 are DFQATT and SNEGSKA (reference sequence). In DNA form, the CDR3 reads TGCAGTGCTAGAGATTTCATGGGACAGGGATACGAGCCCCAGCATTTT. Its protein is CSARDFMGQGYEPQHF.

This clonotype was recorded many times. The chain has TRBV27 and TRBJ1-6; unclear D gene. V was cut by 3 bases and J by 7 bases, with 7 bases left in between. Germline V gives CDR1 MNHEY, CDR2 SMNVEV (reference sequence). This CDR3 has 13 residues. CDR3 in DNA: TGTGCCAGCAGTTTTGAAAGGAATTCACCCCTCCACTTT. Amino acids: CASSFERNSPLHF.

This clonotype came up a few times. The rearrangement joins TRBV11-3 to TRBJ2-3; D gene uncertain. This CDR3 spans 11 amino acids. The germline V gene encodes CDR1 SGHNT and CDR2 YENEEA. Between the trimmed V and J ends, which lost 1 base and 5 bases, there was a span of 1 base. DNA for the CDR3: TGTGCCAGCAGCTTAGGAGATACGCAGTATTTT. Translated, it gives CASSLGDTQYF.

Many counts were recorded for this clonotype. Written as DNA, the CDR3 is TGTGCCAGCAGCCAAGATATAGCGGGGGCGCCGTCAGATACGCAGTATTTT. Encoded protein: CASSQDIAGAPSDTQYF. This chain connects TRBV4-2 to TRBJ2-3; TRBD2 matches 9 bases. The germline V gene has CDR1 LGHNA and CDR2 YNFKEQ. After removal of 0 bases from V and 4 bases from J, the junction contained 8 bases not matched to a gene. CDR3 size: 17 residues.